This section outlines one T cell receptor beta chain sequence together with its context. Germline CDR1 and CDR2: SGDLS and YYNGEE. The CDR3 consists of 15 residues. V was clipped by 0 bases and J by 9 bases, with 18 bases between them. This entry belongs to a study of shared clonotypes between healthy human individuals. Naivety among CD8 cells was defined by CD45RO negativity and positive CCR7 selection, thereby excluding terminally differentiated effector memory CD45RA+ cells. TCRdb's copy holds only in-frame clones and misses some; the assay was immunoSEQ multiplex PCR. The data contain about 2.1 million clones, about 94% of them seen just once; the ten biggest clones take up over 1.5%.

The gene calls are TRBV9 and TRBJ1-1; a weak D match, TRBD1 (5 bases). The sample consisted of naive CD8+ T cells from PBMCs. The source of this sequence is a man aged 18 to 29 in good health. Some clones in this sample may be carry-over from other donors' samples. The CDR3 DNA reads TGTGCCAGCAGCGTAGATCAGGGCGTCCTTGTGAAAGCTTTCTTT. Protein: CASSVDQGVLVKAFF.